This passage covers 25 T cell receptor beta chains from one sample sequenced in a study of shared clonotypes between healthy human individuals. Measured with immunoSEQ multiplex PCR; TCRdb has only the in-frame clones, and not every one. This table holds about 650,000 clones, about 95% found once. In the naive CD8 group, cells lacked CD45RO and were positively selected for CCR7, so terminally differentiated effector memory CD45RA+ cells were left out. Material: naive CD8+ T cells sorted from blood. All receptors derive from a woman in her thirties in good health.

The V and J genes are TRBV28 and TRBJ1-2; tentative D call: TRBD1 (5 bases). Trimming left V 2 bases short and J 4 bases short, with 14 bases between. The CDR3 sequence is 15 residues long. CDR1 MDHEN and CDR2 SYDVKM come from the germline V gene. The CDR3 nucleotides are TGTGCCAGCAGTTTAGCCGGGACCGACATCTATGGCTACACCTTC. Amino acid sequence: CASSLAGTDIYGYTF.

The rearrangement uses TRBV5-1 and TRBJ1-1; D gene uncertain. Germline V gives CDR1 SGHRS, CDR2 YFSETQ. The V end lost 0 bases, the J end lost 8 bases, and 5 bases lay between the germline ends. The CDR3 covers 11 residues. This CDR3 is CASSLDKEAFF. As DNA, the CDR3 is TGCGCCAGCAGCTTGGACAAAGAAGCTTTCTTT.

This clone has a single count. The chain is built from TRBV10-1 and TRBJ2-3; D gene unclear. The V and J ends lost 3 bases and 0 bases respectively, with 7 bases between them. Germline CDR1 is WNHNN and CDR2 is SYGVQD (reference sequence). The CDR3 spans 14 residues. CDR3 coding DNA: TGCGCCAGCAGTGATGGCCTAAGCACAGATACGCAGTATTTT. Its protein product is CASSDGLSTDTQYF.

As concerns this clone: The sample holds other DNA sequences that translate to the same CDR3. The chain recombines TRBV4-2 with TRBJ2-7; 8 bases map to TRBD2. The junction had 2 bases not matched to a gene; V was cut back by 0 bases and J by 4 bases. The CDR3 runs 14 residues. From germline, CDR1 is LGHNA and CDR2 YNFKEQ. In DNA form, the CDR3 reads TGTGCCAGCAGCCAAGATTCGGGGGGGTACGAGCAGTACTTC. Protein sequence: CASSQDSGGYEQYF.

The chain has TRBV6-5 and TRBJ2-3; no clear D. V was clipped by 4 bases and J by 1 base, with 12 bases between them. Germline CDR1 reads MNHEY; CDR2 reads SVGAGI. The CDR3 runs to 15 residues. The CDR3 nucleotides read TGTGCCAGCAGTTCCACCGCCTGGGGCACAGATACGCAGTATTTT. This gives the protein CASSSTAWGTDTQYF.

J is TRBJ2-7 and V is TRBV2; D is perhaps TRBD1 or TRBD2 (5 bases each). The germline V and J ends were trimmed by 2 bases and 3 bases, with 11 bases remaining between them. The CDR3 totals 14 residues. Germline assignment: CDR1 SNHLY and CDR2 FYNNEI. DNA for the CDR3: TGTGCCAGCAGTGAATCGGGACCGGGCTACGAGCAGTACTTC. This encodes CASSESGPGYEQYF. Together with reference TRBV2 and TRBJ2-7, the CDR3 gives the full variable domain: EPEVTQTPSHQVTQMGQEVILRCVPISNHLYFYWYRQILGQKVEFLVSFYNNEISEKSEIFDDQFSVERPDGSNFTLKIRSTKLEDSAMYFCASSESGPGYEQYFGPGTRLTVT.

This clone occurred once. The chain has TRBV28 and TRBJ2-2; TRBD1 matches 10 bases. Germline V gene sequence: CDR1 MDHEN, CDR2 SYDVKM. The CDR3 consists of 14 residues. J lost 8 bases, V lost 6 bases, and 6 bases had no gene match. CDR3 nucleotide sequence: TGTGCCAGCAGCGAGACAGGGGGCGTTGGGGAGCTGTTTTTT. Residues: CASSETGGVGELFF.

The chain has TRBV6-6 and TRBJ1-5, with 7 bases aligning to TRBD1. After removal of 6 bases from V and 14 bases from J, the junction contained 10 bases not matched to a gene. Germline CDR1 reads MNHNY; CDR2 reads SVGAGI (reference sequence). This CDR3 spans 12 amino acids. The CDR3 region has the DNA TGTGCCAGCAGGGGGGACAGCCATAGCAAGCATTTT. This gives the protein CASRGDSHSKHF.

This chain links TRBV9 with TRBJ1-3; possible D gene TRBD1, 5 bases. Trimming took 5 bases from V and 0 from J, leaving 12 bases between them. Per the germline V gene, CDR1 is SGDLS and CDR2 is YYNGEE. The length of the CDR3 is 15 residues. The chain's CDR3 is CASRGEAASGNTIYF. The CDR3 DNA is TGTGCCAGCAGAGGGGAGGCAGCCTCTGGAAACACCATATATTTT.

CDR3 coding DNA: TGTGCCAGCAGGGCAGGGTTGGATGATGAAAAACTGTTTTTT. Protein sequence: CASRAGLDDEKLFF. This chain uses TRBV27 with TRBJ1-4, with D perhaps matching TRBD1 (5 bases). V lost 6 bases to trimming and J lost 6 bases, with 14 bases between them. Germline loops: CDR1 MNHEY, CDR2 SMNVEV (reference sequence). The CDR3 runs 14 residues.

V and J are TRBV30 and TRBJ1-1; D call uncertain. The CDR3 covers 12 residues. Germline CDR1 GTSNPN, CDR2 SVGIG (reference sequence). V lost 0 bases and J 8 bases, leaving 10 bases between the germline ends. The CDR3 here is CAWSVNLVEAFF. The DNA for the CDR3 is TGTGCCTGGAGTGTAAACTTGGTCGAAGCTTTCTTT.

The chain carries TRBV14 and TRBJ2-1; 8 nucleotides align to TRBD2. The V gene end was trimmed by 3 bases and the J gene end by 6 bases; junction bases not matched to a gene: 10. The length of the CDR3 is 16 residues. Germline V lookup: CDR1 SGHDN, CDR2 FVKESK. The CDR3 region is CASSQPGREVGNEQFF. In nucleotides, the CDR3 is TGTGCCAGCAGCCAGCCCGGGCGGGAGGTGGGCAATGAGCAGTTCTTC.

The chain joins TRBV11-2 to TRBJ2-3; 9 nucleotides match TRBD2. Germline CDR1 and CDR2: SGHAT and FQNNGV. The V gene end was trimmed by 5 bases and the J gene end by 0 bases; junction bases not matched to a gene: 9. The length of the CDR3 is 17 residues. CDR3 amino acids: CASSPLYSGGSTDTQYF. Written as DNA, the CDR3 is TGTGCCAGCAGCCCCTTATATAGCGGGGGTAGCACAGATACGCAGTATTTT.

The chain has TRBV7-6 and TRBJ2-7; D may be TRBD2 (6 bases). Looked up from germline, CDR1 is SGHVS and CDR2 is FNYEAQ. This CDR3 has 15 residues. Trimming stripped 5 bases from V and 2 bases from J, with 16 bases between. CDR3 in amino acids: CASSPQAGSTYEQYF. CDR3 bases: TGTGCCAGCAGCCCCCAGGCGGGATCTACCTACGAGCAGTACTTC. Full variable domain (remainder filled in from reference TRBV7-6 and TRBJ2-7): GAGVSQSPRYKVTKRGQDVALRCDPISGHVSLYWYRQALGQGPEFLTYFNYEAQQDKSGLPNDRFSAERPEGSISTLTIQRTEQRDSAMYRCASSPQAGSTYEQYFGPGTRLTVT.

The count of this clone is one. The V gene is TRBV28, the J gene TRBJ2-5, with 12 bases lining up with TRBD2. The J call may be faulty, since TRBJ2-7 better matches the DNA end. This CDR3 comprises 15 residues. Germline CDR1 and CDR2: MDHEN and SYDVKM. As DNA, the CDR3 is TGTGCCAGCAGTTTGAGACTAGCGGGGGCGGACGAGCAGTACTTC. This sequence encodes CASSLRLAGADEQYF.

This clone occurred once. J is TRBJ2-3 and V is TRBV7-9; D gene ambiguous. The CDR3 length is 14 residues. Germline lookup yields CDR1 SEHNR and CDR2 FQNEAQ (reference sequence). The V end was cut by 6 bases, the J end by 0 bases, with 10 bases between. CDR3 bases: TGTGCCAGCAGTTCGGAGCAGAGCACAGATACGCAGTATTTT. Its translation is CASSSEQSTDTQYF. The full variable domain, in which reference TRBV7-9 and TRBJ2-3 provide the parts outside the CDR3, is DTGVSQNPRHKITKRGQNVTFRCDPISEHNRLYWYRQTLGQGPEFLTYFQNEAQLEKSRLLSDRFSAERPKGSFSTLEIQRTEQGDSAMYLCASSSEQSTDTQYFGPGTRLTVL.

The gene calls are TRBV5-4 and TRBJ2-7, with D tentatively TRBD2 (5 bases). The CDR3 is 14 amino acids. Germline V CDR1 and CDR2: SGHNT, YYREEE (reference sequence). Trimming shortened V by 2 bases and J by 4 bases, and 13 bases separated the two germline ends. The CDR3 protein is CASSFTGGLYEQYF. The CDR3 nucleotides are TGTGCCAGCAGCTTTACTGGCGGGTTGTACGAGCAGTACTTC.

The chain joins TRBV28 to TRBJ2-1; D remains ambiguous. The germline V and J ends were trimmed by 3 bases and 3 bases, with 9 bases remaining between them. The CDR3 runs 14 residues. CDR1 MDHEN and CDR2 SYDVKM come from the germline V gene. The CDR3 reads CASSFHGSYNEQFF. The CDR3 DNA reads TGTGCCAGCAGTTTCCATGGCAGCTACAATGAGCAGTTCTTC.

The chain has TRBV19 and TRBJ2-7; TRBD2 aligns across 12 bases. Germline V gives CDR1 LNHDA, CDR2 SQIVND (reference sequence). The V segment lost 6 bases and the J segment 5 bases; nucleotides outside the gene matches: 5. The length of the CDR3 is 14 residues. This CDR3 reads CASSSRLAGDEQYF. The CDR3 bases are TGTGCCAGTAGCTCCAGACTAGCGGGGGACGAGCAGTACTTC.

This chain uses TRBV7-9 with TRBJ2-3; possible D gene TRBD1, 5 bases. Germline assignment: CDR1 SEHNR and CDR2 FQNEAQ (reference sequence). With 0 bases removed from V and 4 bases from J, the gap between germline ends came to 11 bases. There are 15 residues in the CDR3. For the CDR3, the DNA is TGTGCCAGCAGCTTAGCGTGGGGCCATCCAGATACGCAGTATTTT. Translating it yields CASSLAWGHPDTQYF.

The genes are TRBV19 and TRBJ2-1, with unresolved D. The CDR3 runs 14 residues. V was clipped by 3 bases and J by 2 bases, with 8 bases between them. Germline V CDR1 and CDR2: LNHDA, SQIVND (reference sequence). This CDR3 is CASSIPEAYNEQFF. The CDR3 bases are TGTGCCAGTAGTATCCCAGAAGCCTACAATGAGCAGTTCTTC.

The rearrangement joins TRBV28 to TRBJ2-6, with TRBD1 matching over 8 bases. The CDR3 runs 15 residues. The germline V gene encodes CDR1 MDHEN and CDR2 SYDVKM. V lost 6 bases and J lost 2; bases outside the gene matches: 3. The CDR3 region is CASSPRGPGANVLTF. In DNA, the CDR3 is TGTGCCAGCAGCCCCAGGGGGCCTGGGGCCAACGTCCTGACTTTC.

The chain is built from TRBV28 and TRBJ2-7, with 11 bases fitting TRBD2. The germline V gene encodes CDR1 MDHEN and CDR2 SYDVKM. The CDR3 totals 16 residues. Trimming removed 5 bases from V and 4 bases from J; junction bases left unmatched: 10. The CDR3 loop is CASSPDPGLAVYEQYF. CDR3 DNA sequence: TGTGCCAGCAGTCCCGATCCGGGACTAGCGGTATACGAGCAGTACTTC.

The J gene is TRBJ2-1, the V gene TRBV27; the D call may be TRBD1 or TRBD2 (5 bases each). This CDR3 is built from 14 residues. Germline CDR1 MNHEY, CDR2 SMNVEV (reference sequence). Trimming left V 5 bases short and J 2 bases short, with 10 bases between. In nucleotides, the CDR3 is TGTGCCAGCAGTGGGGACGGACCCTACAATGAGCAGTTCTTC. Its translation: CASSGDGPYNEQFF.

This chain uses TRBV19 with TRBJ1-5; D not resolved. Germline CDR1 LNHDA, CDR2 SQIVND (reference sequence). V shed 3 bases and J shed 0 bases, with 9 bases lying between them. This CDR3 contains 15 residues. This CDR3 reads CASSIDIVSNQPQHF. CDR3 in DNA: TGTGCCAGTAGTATCGACATAGTTAGCAATCAGCCCCAGCATTTT.